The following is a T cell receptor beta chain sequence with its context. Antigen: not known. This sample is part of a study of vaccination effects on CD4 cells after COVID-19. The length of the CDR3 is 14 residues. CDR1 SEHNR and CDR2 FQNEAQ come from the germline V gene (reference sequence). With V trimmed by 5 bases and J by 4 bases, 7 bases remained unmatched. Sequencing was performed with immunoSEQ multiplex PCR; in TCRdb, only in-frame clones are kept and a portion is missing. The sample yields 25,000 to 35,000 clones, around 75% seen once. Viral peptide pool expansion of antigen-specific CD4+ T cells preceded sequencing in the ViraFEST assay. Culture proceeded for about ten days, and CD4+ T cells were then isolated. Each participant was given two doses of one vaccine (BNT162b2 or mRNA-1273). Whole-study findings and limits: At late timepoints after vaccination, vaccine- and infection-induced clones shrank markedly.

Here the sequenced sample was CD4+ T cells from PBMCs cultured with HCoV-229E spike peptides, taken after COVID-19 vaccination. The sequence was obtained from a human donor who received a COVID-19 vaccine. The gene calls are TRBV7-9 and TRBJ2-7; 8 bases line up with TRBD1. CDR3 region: CASSPTGVEYEQYF. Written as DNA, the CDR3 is TGTGCCAGCAGCCCGACAGGGGTTGAGTACGAGCAGTACTTC.